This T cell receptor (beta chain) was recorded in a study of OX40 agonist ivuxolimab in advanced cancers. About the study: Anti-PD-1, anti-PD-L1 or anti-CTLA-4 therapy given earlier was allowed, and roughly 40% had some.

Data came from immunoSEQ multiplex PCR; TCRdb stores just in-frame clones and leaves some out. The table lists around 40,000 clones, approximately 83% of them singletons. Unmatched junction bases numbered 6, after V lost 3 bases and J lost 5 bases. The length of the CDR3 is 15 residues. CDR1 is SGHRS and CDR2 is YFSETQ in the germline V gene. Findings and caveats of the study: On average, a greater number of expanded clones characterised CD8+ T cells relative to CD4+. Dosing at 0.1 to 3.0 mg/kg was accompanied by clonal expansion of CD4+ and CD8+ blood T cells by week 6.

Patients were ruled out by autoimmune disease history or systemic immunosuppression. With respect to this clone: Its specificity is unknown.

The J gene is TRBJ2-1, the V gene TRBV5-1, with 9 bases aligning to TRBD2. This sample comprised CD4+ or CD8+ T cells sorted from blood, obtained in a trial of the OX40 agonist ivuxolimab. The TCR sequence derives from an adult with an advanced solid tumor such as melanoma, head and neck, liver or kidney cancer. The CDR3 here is CASSWSSGGDNEQFF. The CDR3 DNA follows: TGCGCCAGCAGCTGGAGTAGCGGGGGAGACAATGAGCAGTTCTTC. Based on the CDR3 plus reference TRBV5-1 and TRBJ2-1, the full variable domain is KAGVTQTPRYLIKTRGQQVTLSCSPISGHRSVSWYQQTPGQGLQFLFEYFSETQRNKGNFPGRFSGRQFSNSRSEMNVSTLELGDSALYLCASSWSSGGDNEQFFGPGTRLTVL.